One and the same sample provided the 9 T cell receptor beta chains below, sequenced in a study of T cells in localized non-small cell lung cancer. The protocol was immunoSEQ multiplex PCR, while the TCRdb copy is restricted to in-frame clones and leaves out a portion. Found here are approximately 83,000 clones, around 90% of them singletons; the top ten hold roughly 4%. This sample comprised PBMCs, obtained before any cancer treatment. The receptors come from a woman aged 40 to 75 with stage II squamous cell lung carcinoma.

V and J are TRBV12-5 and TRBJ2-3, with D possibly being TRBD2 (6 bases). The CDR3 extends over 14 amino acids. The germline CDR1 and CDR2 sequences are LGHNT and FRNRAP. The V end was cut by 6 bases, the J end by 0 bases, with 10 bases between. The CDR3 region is CASGPGTSTDTQYF. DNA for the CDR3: TGTGCTAGTGGCCCGGGGACTAGCACAGATACGCAGTATTTT.

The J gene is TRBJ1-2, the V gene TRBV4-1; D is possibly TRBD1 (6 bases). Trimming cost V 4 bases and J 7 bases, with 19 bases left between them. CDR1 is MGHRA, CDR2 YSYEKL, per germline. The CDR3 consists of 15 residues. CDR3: CASSPRDTAGGGYTF. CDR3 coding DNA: TGCGCCAGCAGCCCCAGGGACACGGCCGGTGGTGGCTACACCTTC.

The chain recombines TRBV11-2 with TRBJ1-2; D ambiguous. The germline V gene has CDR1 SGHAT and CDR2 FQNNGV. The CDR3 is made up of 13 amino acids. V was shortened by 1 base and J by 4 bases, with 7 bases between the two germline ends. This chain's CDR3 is CASSLGAAYGYTF. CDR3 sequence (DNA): TGTGCCAGCAGCTTAGGGGCAGCCTATGGCTACACCTTC.

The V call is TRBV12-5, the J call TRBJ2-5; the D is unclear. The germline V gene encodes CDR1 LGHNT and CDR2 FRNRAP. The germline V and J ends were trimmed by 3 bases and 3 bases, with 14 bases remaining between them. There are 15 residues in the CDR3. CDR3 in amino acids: CASGFTIGSKETQYF. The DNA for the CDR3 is TGTGCTAGTGGTTTCACAATTGGGTCAAAAGAGACCCAGTACTTC.

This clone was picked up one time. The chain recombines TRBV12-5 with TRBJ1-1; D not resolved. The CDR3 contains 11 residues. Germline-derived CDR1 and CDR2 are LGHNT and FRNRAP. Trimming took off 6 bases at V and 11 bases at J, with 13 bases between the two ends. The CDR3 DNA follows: TGTGCTAGTGGAACCCGCGCGGCGGCTTTCTTT. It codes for CASGTRAAAFF. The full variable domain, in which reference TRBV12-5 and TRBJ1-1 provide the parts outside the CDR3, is DARVTQTPRHKVTEMGQEVTMRCQPILGHNTVFWYRQTMMQGLELLAYFRNRAPLDDSGMPKDRFSAEMPDATLATLKIQPSEPRDSAVYFCASGTRAAAFFGQGTRLTVV.

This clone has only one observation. CDR3 bases: TGTGCCAGCAGCTCCCACGTAAACACTGAAGCTTTCTTT. Translated, it gives CASSSHVNTEAFF. The rearrangement uses TRBV11-2 and TRBJ1-1; D remains ambiguous. Germline CDR1 is SGHAT and CDR2 is FQNNGV. This CDR3 is 13 amino acids long. The V end lost 4 bases, the J end lost 2 bases, and 8 bases lay between the germline ends. Full variable domain (remainder filled in from reference TRBV11-2 and TRBJ1-1): EAGVAQSPRYKIIEKRQSVAFWCNPISGHATLYWYQQILGQGPKLLIQFQNNGVVDDSQLPKDRFSAERLKGVDSTLKIQPAKLEDSAVYLCASSSHVNTEAFFGQGTRLTVV.

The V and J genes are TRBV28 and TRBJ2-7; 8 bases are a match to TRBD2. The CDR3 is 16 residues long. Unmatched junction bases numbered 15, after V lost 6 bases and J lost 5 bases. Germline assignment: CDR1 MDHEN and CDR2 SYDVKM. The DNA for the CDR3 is TGTGCCAGCAGCCTCCTATCCAGCGGGGGAGATAACGAGCAGTACTTC. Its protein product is CASSLLSSGGDNEQYF.

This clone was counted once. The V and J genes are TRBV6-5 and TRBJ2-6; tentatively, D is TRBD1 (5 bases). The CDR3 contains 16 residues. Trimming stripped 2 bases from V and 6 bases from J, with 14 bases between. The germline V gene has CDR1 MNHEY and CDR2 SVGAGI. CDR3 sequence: CASSYQGSTLANVLTF. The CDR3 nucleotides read TGTGCCAGCAGTTACCAGGGCTCCACCCTGGCCAACGTCCTGACTTTC.

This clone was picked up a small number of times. For the CDR3, the DNA is TGTGCCAGCAGTTTAACTAGGTTCGGGCAGCCCCAGCATTTT. This sequence encodes CASSLTRFGQPQHF. The rearrangement links TRBV27 to TRBJ1-5; D gene uncertain. Per the germline V gene, CDR1 is MNHEY and CDR2 is SMNVEV (reference sequence). The V and J ends lost 2 bases and 7 bases respectively, with 12 bases between them. The CDR3 is 14 residues long.